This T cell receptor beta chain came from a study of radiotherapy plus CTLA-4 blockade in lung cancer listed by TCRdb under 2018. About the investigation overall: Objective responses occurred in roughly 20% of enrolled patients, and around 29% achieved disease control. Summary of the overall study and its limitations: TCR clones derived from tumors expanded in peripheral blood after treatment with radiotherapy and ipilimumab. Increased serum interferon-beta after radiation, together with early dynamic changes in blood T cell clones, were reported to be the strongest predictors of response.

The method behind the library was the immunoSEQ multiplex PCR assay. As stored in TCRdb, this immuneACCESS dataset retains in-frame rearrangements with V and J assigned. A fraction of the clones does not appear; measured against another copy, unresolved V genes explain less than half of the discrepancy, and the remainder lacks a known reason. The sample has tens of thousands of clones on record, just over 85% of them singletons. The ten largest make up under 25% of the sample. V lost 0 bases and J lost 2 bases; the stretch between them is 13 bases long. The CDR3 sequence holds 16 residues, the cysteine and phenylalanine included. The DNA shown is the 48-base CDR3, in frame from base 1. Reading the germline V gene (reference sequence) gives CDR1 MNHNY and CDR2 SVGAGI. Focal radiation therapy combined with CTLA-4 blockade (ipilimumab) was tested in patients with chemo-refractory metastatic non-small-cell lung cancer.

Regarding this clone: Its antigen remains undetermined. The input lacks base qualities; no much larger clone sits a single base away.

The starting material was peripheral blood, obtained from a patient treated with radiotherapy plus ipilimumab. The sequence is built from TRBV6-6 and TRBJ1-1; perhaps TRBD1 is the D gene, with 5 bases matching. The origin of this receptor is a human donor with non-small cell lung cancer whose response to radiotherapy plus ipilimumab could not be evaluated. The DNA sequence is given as TGTGCCAGCAGTTACTCTCCAGGGCCGTCCAACACTGAAGCTTTCTTT. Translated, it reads CASSYSPGPSNTEAFF.